This TCR beta chain was identified in a study of T cell responses to AZD1222 COVID-19 vaccine. General study points: Unmutated variant regions reportedly attract nearly half of all spike-specific TCRs. Dominant at 160-218 and 743-854, vaccine-associated CD4 TCRs also spanned spike. Seropositive at baseline were only a handful of AZD1222 recipients. Donors were largely white British and mainly female; clonal diversity was possibly underestimated.

This table comes from immunoSEQ multiplex PCR, and its TCRdb copy is limited to in-frame clones, with some not included. In the table there are around 110,000 clones, 70% to 90% of which are singletons. A word on this clone: Its antigen is not identified.

V lost 3 bases and J lost 2; bases outside the gene matches: 7. Germline V gene lookup returns CDR1 ENHRY and CDR2 SYGVKD. The CDR3 consists of 15 residues. The chain recombines TRBV10-3 with TRBJ2-7; the match to TRBD1 covers 7 bases. The material sequenced was peripheral blood, taken on day 0 of MenACWY control vaccination. The receptor's source is an adult in good health. This CDR3 is CAISDTDRVAYEQYF. DNA for the CDR3: TGTGCCATCAGTGACACCGACAGGGTGGCCTACGAGCAGTACTTC.